One sample yielded the 7 T cell receptor beta chains listed below, sequenced in a study of cytomegalovirus exposure and HLA in healthy donors. The repertoire was sequenced with immunoSEQ multiplex PCR; TCRdb's copy has only in-frame clones and lacks some. The sample holds about 400,000 clones, more than 80% seen once. Sequencing was carried out using PBMCs. The receptors come from a woman aged 18-29 years in good health and CMV-seronegative.

Remarks on this clone: Other DNA sequences in the same sample also yield this CDR3. This chain connects TRBV5-1 to TRBJ1-1; D is ambiguous. CDR3 length: 13 residues. The V gene's germline CDR1 is SGHRS and CDR2 YFSETQ. Between the trimmed V and J ends, which lost 2 bases and 1 base, there was a span of 6 bases. The CDR3: CASSLRGNTEAFF. The CDR3 DNA follows: TGCGCCAGCAGCTTACGAGGGAACACTGAAGCTTTCTTT. Drawing the rest from reference TRBV5-1 and TRBJ1-1, the complete variable domain is KAGVTQTPRYLIKTRGQQVTLSCSPISGHRSVSWYQQTPGQGLQFLFEYFSETQRNKGNFPGRFSGRQFSNSRSEMNVSTLELGDSALYLCASSLRGNTEAFFGQGTRLTVV.

V usage is TRBV2 and J usage is TRBJ2-4; weak D call: TRBD2 (6 bases). Trimming removed 4 bases from V and 6 bases from J, with 10 bases in between. Germline V gives CDR1 SNHLY, CDR2 FYNNEI. CDR3 length equals 13 residues. CDR3 in amino acids: CASSAGDGNIQYF. The CDR3 DNA is TGTGCCAGCAGTGCGGGGGACGGAAACATTCAGTACTTC. Combining the CDR3 with reference TRBV2 and TRBJ2-4 gives the whole variable domain EPEVTQTPSHQVTQMGQEVILRCVPISNHLYFYWYRQILGQKVEFLVSFYNNEISEKSEIFDDQFSVERPDGSNFTLKIRSTKLEDSAMYFCASSAGDGNIQYFGAGTRLSVL.

This chain links TRBV30 with TRBJ1-1; the match to TRBD1 covers 8 bases. From germline, CDR1 is GTSNPN and CDR2 SVGIG (reference sequence). V lost 4 bases to trimming and J lost 11 bases; unmatched junction nucleotides: 15. The CDR3 is 14 amino acids. The CDR3 DNA sequence: TGTGCCTGGACCCCCCGAGGACAGGGCCTAGGGGCTTTCTTT. Translated: CAWTPRGQGLGAFF.

This clone was picked up a small number of times. The J gene is TRBJ1-2, the V gene TRBV5-4, with a possible D match to TRBD1 (5 bases). This CDR3 region has 13 residues. Germline V CDR1 and CDR2: SGHNT, YYREEE (reference sequence). V shed 5 bases and J shed 8 bases, with 16 bases lying between them. The CDR3 DNA reads as TGTGCCAGCAGGTCCGGGACTGCGGGAGGCTACACCTTC. This translates into CASRSGTAGGYTF.

Only a few counts were recorded for this clone. This chain joins TRBV5-1 and TRBJ2-2, with D hard to call. CDR1 and CDR2 from the germline V gene are SGHRS and YFSETQ. Trimming removed 4 bases at V and 0 bases at J, with 4 bases between. The CDR3 has 13 amino acids. Here the CDR3 reads CASSRSNTGELFF. The CDR3 DNA reads as TGCGCCAGCAGCCGGTCGAACACCGGGGAGCTGTTTTTT.

The chain has TRBV7-9 and TRBJ1-1, with 8 bases identical to TRBD1. The germline V gene encodes CDR1 SEHNR and CDR2 FQNEAQ (reference sequence). Trimming removed 2 bases from V and 9 bases from J; junction bases left unmatched: 8. The CDR3 contains 14 residues. This chain's CDR3 is CASSLRQGATKAFF. The CDR3 region has the DNA TGTGCCAGCAGCTTACGGCAGGGGGCTACGAAAGCTTTCTTT.

For the CDR3, the DNA is TGTGCCAGTAGGCGGACAGGGACGTGGGGATACGAAAAACTGTTTTTT. Its protein is CASRRTGTWGYEKLFF. The chain joins TRBV19 to TRBJ1-4; 8 bases line up with TRBD1. After removal of 6 bases from V and 8 bases from J, the junction contained 14 bases not matched to a gene. CDR1 and CDR2 from the germline V gene are LNHDA and SQIVND (reference sequence). The CDR3 sequence is 16 residues long.